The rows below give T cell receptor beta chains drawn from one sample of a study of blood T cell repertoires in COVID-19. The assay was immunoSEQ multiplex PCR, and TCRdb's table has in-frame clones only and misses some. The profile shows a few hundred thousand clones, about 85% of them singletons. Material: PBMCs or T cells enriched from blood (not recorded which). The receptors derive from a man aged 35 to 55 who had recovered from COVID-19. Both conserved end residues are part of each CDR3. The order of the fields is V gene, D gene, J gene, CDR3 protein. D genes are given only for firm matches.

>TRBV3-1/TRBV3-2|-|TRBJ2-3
CASSLGRGTQYF
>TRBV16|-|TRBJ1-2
CASSQSWQGGAGYTF
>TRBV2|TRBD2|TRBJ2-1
CASSPTSGRINEQFF
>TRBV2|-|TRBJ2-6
CASSLDSSGANVLTF
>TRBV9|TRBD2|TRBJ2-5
CASSLLAGGPEETQYF
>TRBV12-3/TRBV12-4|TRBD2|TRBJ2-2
CASTPGGGGELFF
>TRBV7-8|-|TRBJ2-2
CASSRSGRWSGQKGTGELFF
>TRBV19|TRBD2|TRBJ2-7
CASSHLAGEFYEQYF
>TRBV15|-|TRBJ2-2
CATSRGGGTGELFF
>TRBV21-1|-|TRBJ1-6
CASRGREGTIPYLYNSPLHF
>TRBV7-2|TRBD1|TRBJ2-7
CASSWGGTGVEQYF
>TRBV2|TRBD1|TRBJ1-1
CASRRQGLTEAFF
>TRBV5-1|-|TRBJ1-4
CASSWGQTNEKLFF